This TCR beta chain was sequenced in a study of T cells after somatic rescue of genetic block. Here immunoSEQ multiplex PCR was the method, and the copy in TCRdb shows in-frame clones only, minus some. The sample shows over 10,000 clones, roughly 70% of them seen only once. Trimming stripped 0 bases from V and 4 bases from J, with 2 bases between. The CDR3 spans 12 residues. Germline CDR1 and CDR2: SGHNT and YYREEE (reference sequence). The sequence was obtained from a boy aged 5-17 years. V usage is TRBV5-4 and J usage is TRBJ1-5, with unresolved D. Sequenced: peripheral blood mononuclear cells (PBMCs). The CDR3 sequence is CASSLGNQPQHF. CDR3 bases: TGTGCCAGCAGCTTGGGGAATCAGCCCCAGCATTTT.